This T cell receptor (beta chain) was identified during a study of T cell responses to AZD1222 COVID-19 vaccine. Of note for this clone: Antigen: not known.

Notes on the study in general: As reported, nearly half of all spike-specific TCRs target variant regions that are unmutated. Clonal diversity was possibly underestimated; the donors were predominantly white British and more often female.

The CDR3 runs 13 residues. The V gene lost 2 bases and the J gene lost 5 bases, with 7 bases spanning the gap. Germline assignment: CDR1 SGHVS and CDR2 FQNEAQ. Clones were read by immunoSEQ multiplex PCR, and TCRdb kept only the in-frame ones, dropping some. The table includes roughly 140,000 clones, approximately 92% detected once. The specimen was peripheral blood, collected on day 0 of AZD1222 vaccination. The clonotype was recovered from an adult in good health. The chain links TRBV7-8 to TRBJ1-3, with D hard to call. CDR3 in amino acids: CASSLPSRNTIYF. CDR3 sequence (DNA): TGTGCCAGCAGCTTACCCTCCCGAAACACCATATATTTT.